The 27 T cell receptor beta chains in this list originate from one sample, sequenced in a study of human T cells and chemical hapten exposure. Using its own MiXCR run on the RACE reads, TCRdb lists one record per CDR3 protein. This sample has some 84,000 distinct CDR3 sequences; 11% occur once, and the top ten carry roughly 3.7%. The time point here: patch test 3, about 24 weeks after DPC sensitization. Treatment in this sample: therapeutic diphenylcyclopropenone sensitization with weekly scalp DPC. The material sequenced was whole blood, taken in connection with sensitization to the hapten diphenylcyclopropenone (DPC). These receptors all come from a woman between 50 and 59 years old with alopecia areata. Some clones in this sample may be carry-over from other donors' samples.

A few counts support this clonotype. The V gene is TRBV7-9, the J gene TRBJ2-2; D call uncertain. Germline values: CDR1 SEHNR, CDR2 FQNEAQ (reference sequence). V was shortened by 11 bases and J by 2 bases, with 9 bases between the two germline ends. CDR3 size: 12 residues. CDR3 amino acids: CAGSTNTGELFF. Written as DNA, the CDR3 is TGTGCCGGCTCAACTAACACCGGGGAGCTGTTTTTT. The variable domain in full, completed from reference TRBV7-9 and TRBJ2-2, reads DTGVSQNPRHKITKRGQNVTFRCDPISEHNRLYWYRQTLGQGPEFLTYFQNEAQLEKSRLLSDRFSAERPKGSFSTLEIQRTEQGDSAMYLCAGSTNTGELFFGEGSRLTVL.

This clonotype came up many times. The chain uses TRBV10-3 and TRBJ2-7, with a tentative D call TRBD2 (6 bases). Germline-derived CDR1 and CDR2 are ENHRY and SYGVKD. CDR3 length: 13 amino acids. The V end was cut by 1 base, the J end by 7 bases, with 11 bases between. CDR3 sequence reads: CAISEYERAEQYF. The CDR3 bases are TGTGCCATCAGTGAGTACGAGCGGGCAGAGCAGTACTTC.

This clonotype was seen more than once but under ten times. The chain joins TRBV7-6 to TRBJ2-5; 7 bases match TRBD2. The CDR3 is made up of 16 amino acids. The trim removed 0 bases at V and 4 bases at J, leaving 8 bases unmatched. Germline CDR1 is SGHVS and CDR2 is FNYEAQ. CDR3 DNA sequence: TGTGCCAGCAGCTTAGCGTCGGGGGGATGGCGAGAGACCCAGTACTTC. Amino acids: CASSLASGGWRETQYF.

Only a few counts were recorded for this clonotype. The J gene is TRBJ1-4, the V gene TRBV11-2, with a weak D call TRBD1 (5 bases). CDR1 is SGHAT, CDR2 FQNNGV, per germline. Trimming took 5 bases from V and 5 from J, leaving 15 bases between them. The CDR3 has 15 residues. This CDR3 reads CASSTRQTQNEKLFF. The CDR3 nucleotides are TGTGCCAGCAGCACAAGACAGACGCAGAATGAAAAACTGTTTTTT.

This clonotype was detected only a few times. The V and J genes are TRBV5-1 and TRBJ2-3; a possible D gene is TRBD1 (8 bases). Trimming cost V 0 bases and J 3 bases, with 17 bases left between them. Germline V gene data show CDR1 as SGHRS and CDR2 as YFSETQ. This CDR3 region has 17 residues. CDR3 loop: CASSLVGQGLKTDTQYF. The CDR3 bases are TGCGCCAGCAGCTTGGTAGGACAGGGACTAAAAACAGATACGCAGTATTTT.

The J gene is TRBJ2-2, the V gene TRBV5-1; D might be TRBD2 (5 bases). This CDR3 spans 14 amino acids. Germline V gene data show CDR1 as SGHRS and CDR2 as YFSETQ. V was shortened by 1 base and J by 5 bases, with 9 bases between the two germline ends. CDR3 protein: CASSLSGVTGELFF. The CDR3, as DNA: TGCGCCAGCAGCTTGTCCGGGGTAACCGGGGAGCTGTTTTTT.

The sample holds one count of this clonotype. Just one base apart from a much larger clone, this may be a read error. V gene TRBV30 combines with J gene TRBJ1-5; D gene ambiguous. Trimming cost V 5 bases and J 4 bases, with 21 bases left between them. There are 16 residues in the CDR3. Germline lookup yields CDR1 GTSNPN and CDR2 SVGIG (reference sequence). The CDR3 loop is CAWCTTGLAPNQPQHF. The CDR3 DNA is TGTGCCTGGTGTACCACTGGGTTGGCCCCGAATCAGCCCCAGCATTTT.

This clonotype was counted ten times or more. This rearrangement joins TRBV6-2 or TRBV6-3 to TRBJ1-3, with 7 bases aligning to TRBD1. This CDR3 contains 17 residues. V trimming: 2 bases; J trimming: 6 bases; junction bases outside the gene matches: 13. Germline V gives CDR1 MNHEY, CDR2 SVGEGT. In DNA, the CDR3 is TGTGCCAGCAGTTACCACCCAAAGGGGGCCGGCCTAAACACCATATATTTT. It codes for CASSYHPKGAGLNTIYF.

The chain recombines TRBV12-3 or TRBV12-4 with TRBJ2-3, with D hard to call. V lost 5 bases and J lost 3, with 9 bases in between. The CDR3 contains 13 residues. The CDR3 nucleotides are TGTGCCAGCAGTCCCCGGTGGACAGATACGCAGTATTTT. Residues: CASSPRWTDTQYF.

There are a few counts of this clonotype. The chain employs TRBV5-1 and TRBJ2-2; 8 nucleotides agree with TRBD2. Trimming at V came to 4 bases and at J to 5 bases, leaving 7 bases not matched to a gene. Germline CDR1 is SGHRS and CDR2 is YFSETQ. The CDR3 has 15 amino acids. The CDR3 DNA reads TGCGCCAGCAGCCCAAGGACTAGCCTAACCGGGGAGCTGTTTTTT. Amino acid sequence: CASSPRTSLTGELFF.

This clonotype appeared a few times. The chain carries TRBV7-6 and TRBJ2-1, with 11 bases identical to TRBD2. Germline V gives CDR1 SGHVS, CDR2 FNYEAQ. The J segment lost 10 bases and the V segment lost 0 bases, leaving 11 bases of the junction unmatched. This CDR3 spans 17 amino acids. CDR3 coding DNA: TGTGCCAGCAGCTTAGCCAGGGGGCTAGCGGGAGGCGAGGAGCAGTTCTTC. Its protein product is CASSLARGLAGGEEQFF.

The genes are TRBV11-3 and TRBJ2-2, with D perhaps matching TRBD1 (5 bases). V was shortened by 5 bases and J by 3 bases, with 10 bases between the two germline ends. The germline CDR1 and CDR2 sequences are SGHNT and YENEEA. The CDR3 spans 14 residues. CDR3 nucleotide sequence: TGTGCCAGCAGCCCGCAGGGTCACACCGGGGAGCTGTTTTTT. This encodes CASSPQGHTGELFF.

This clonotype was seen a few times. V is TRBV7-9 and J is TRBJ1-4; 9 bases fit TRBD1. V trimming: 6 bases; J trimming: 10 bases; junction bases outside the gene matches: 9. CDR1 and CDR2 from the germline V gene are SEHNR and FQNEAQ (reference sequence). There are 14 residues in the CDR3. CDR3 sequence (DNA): TGTGCCAGCAGAACGACAGGGGGAGGACGAAAACTGTTTTTT. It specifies CASRTTGGGRKLFF.

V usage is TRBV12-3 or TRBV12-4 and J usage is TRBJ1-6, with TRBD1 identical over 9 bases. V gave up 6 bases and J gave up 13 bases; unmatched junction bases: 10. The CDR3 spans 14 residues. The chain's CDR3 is CASRTGQGGWPLHF. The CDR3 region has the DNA TGTGCCAGCAGAACGGGACAGGGAGGTTGGCCCCTCCACTTT.

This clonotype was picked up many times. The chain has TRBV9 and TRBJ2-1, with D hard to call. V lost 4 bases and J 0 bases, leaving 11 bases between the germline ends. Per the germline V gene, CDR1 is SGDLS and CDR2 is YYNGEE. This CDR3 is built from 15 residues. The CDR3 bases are TGTGCCAGCAGCCCGCAGCCCGACTCCTACAATGAGCAGTTCTTC. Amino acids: CASSPQPDSYNEQFF.

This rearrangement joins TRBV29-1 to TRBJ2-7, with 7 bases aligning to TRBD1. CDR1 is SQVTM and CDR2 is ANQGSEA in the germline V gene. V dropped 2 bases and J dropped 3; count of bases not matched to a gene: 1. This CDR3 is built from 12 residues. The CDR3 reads CSVERDSYEQYF. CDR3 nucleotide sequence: TGCAGCGTTGAACGGGACAGCTACGAGCAGTACTTC.

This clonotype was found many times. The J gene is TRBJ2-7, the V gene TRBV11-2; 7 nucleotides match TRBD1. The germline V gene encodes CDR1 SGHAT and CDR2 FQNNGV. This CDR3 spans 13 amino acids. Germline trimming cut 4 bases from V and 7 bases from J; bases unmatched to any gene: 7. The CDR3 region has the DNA TGTGCCAGCAGCTACAGGGGACATGGAGAGCAGTACTTC. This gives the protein CASSYRGHGEQYF.

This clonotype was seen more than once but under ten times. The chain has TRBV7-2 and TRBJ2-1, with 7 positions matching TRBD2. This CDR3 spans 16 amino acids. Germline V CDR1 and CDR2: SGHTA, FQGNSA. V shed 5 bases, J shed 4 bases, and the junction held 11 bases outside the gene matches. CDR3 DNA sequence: TGTGCCAGCAGCCCAGCGGGATACCCAGAATACAATGAGCAGTTCTTC. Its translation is CASSPAGYPEYNEQFF.

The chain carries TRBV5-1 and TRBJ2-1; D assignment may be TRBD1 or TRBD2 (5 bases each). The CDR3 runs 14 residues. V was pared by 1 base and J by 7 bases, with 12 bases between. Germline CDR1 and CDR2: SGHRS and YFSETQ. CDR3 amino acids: CASSLMRGLNEQFF. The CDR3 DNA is TGCGCCAGCAGCTTGATGAGGGGTTTGAATGAGCAGTTCTTC. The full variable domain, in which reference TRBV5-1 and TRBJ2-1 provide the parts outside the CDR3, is KAGVTQTPRYLIKTRGQQVTLSCSPISGHRSVSWYQQTPGQGLQFLFEYFSETQRNKGNFPGRFSGRQFSNSRSEMNVSTLELGDSALYLCASSLMRGLNEQFFGPGTRLTVL.

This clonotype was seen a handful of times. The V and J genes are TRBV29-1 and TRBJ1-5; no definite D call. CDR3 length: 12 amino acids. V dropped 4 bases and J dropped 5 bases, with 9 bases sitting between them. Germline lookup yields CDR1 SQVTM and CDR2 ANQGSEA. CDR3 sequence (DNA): TGCAGCGTTGGGCGAGGAGATCAGCCCCAGCATTTT. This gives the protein CSVGRGDQPQHF.

This CDR3 is CASSQGTGGNSPLHF. The CDR3 nucleotides read TGTGCCAGCAGCCAGGGGACAGGGGGTAATTCACCCCTCCACTTT. J is TRBJ1-6 and V is TRBV6-1; TRBD1 matches 11 bases. The CDR3 spans 15 residues. The germline gives CDR1 MNHNS, CDR2 SASEGT. After removal of 6 bases from V and 6 bases from J, the junction contained 4 bases not matched to a gene.

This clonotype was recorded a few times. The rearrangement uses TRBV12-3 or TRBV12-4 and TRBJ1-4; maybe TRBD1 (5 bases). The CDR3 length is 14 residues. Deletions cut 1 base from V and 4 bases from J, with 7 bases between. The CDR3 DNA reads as TGTGCCAGCAGTTTAGGGGGCCGTAATGAAAAACTGTTTTTT. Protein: CASSLGGRNEKLFF.

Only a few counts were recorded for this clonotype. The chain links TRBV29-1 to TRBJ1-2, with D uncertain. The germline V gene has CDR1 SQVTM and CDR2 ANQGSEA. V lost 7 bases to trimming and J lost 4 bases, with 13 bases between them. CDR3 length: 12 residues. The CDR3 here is CSGKTEAYGYTF. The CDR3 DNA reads TGCAGCGGAAAAACAGAGGCCTATGGCTACACCTTC.

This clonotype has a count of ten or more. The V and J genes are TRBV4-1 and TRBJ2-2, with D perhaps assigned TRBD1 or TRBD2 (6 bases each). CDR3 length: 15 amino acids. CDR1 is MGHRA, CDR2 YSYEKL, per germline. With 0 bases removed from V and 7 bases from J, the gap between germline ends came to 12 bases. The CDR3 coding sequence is TGCGCCAGCAGCCAAGAGGGGGCGCGGGGCGGGGAGCTGTTTTTT. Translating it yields CASSQEGARGGELFF.

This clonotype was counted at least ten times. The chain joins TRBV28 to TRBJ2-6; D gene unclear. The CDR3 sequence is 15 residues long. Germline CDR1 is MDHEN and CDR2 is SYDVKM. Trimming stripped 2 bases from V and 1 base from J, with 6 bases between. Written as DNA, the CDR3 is TGTGCCAGCAGTTTACGGGTATCTGGGGCCAACGTCCTGACTTTC. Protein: CASSLRVSGANVLTF. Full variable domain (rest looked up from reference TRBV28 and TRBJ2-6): DVKVTQSSRYLVKRTGEKVFLECVQDMDHENMFWYRQDPGLGLRLIYFSYDVKMKEKGDIPEGYSVSREKKERFSLILESASTNQTSMYLCASSLRVSGANVLTFGAGSRLTVL.

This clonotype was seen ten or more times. CDR3 in amino acids: CSVVGEAAAVQFF. The CDR3 DNA sequence: TGCAGCGTTGTTGGTGAGGCCGCTGCGGTGCAGTTCTTC. This chain uses TRBV29-1 with TRBJ2-1; D ambiguous. V lost 4 bases and J 12 bases, leaving 19 bases between the germline ends. Germline CDR1 SQVTM, CDR2 ANQGSEA. The CDR3 length is 13 residues.

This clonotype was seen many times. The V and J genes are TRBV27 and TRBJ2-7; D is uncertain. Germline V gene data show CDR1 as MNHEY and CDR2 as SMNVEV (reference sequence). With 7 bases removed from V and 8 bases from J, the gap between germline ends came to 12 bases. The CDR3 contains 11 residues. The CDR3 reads CASKLLGQQYF. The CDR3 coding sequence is TGTGCCAGCAAGCTACTCGGGCAGCAGTACTTC.